This passage covers 3 T cell receptor beta chains from one sample sequenced in a study of cytomegalovirus exposure and HLA in healthy donors. TCRdb's copy holds only in-frame clones and misses some; the assay was immunoSEQ multiplex PCR. The table lists about 140,000 clones, 91% of them singletons. Material for sequencing was PBMCs. Receptors were obtained from a man between 18 and 35 years old in good health and CMV-seronegative.

This chain's CDR3 is CASRPRTGLDTEAFF. In nucleotides, the CDR3 is TGCGCCAGCCGACCCCGTACAGGGTTGGACACTGAAGCTTTCTTT. J is TRBJ1-1 and V is TRBV5-1; perhaps TRBD1 as D (6 bases). This CDR3 is 15 amino acids long. CDR1 is SGHRS, CDR2 YFSETQ, per germline. Trimming shortened V by 7 bases and J by 3 bases, and 19 bases separated the two germline ends.

This chain connects TRBV5-1 to TRBJ1-2; TRBD1 agrees at 9 bases. Germline V gene data show CDR1 as SGHRS and CDR2 as YFSETQ. V trimming: 4 bases; J trimming: 3 bases; junction bases outside the gene matches: 10. There are 16 residues in the CDR3. The CDR3 coding sequence is TGCGCCAGCAGCCCCGCTAGGGACAGGGCTTACTATGGCTACACCTTC. Protein sequence: CASSPARDRAYYGYTF.

The chain employs TRBV2 and TRBJ2-7; the D gene is possibly TRBD1 (6 bases). Between the trimmed V and J ends, which lost 5 bases and 1 base, there was a span of 15 bases. The CDR3 sequence is 15 residues long. Germline V gene data show CDR1 as SNHLY and CDR2 as FYNNEI. In nucleotides, the CDR3 is TGTGCCAGCAGTCAGCACGACAGGAGTTCCTACGAGCAGTACTTC. It yields the protein CASSQHDRSSYEQYF.